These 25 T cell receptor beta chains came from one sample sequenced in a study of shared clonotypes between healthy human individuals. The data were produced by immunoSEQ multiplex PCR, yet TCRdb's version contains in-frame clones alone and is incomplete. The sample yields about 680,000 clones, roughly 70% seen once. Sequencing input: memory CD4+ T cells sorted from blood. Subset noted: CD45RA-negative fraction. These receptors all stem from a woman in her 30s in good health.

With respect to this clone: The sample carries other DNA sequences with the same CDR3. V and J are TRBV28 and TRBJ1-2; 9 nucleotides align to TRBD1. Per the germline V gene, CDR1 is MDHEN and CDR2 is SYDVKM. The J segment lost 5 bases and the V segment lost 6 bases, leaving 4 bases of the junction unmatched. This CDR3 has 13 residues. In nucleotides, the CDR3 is TGTGCCAGCAGACCCGGGACAGGGTATGGCTACACCTTC. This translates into CASRPGTGYGYTF.

CDR3 DNA sequence: TGTGCCAGCAGCGCCACGGAGGGAGGGAGCAAGCAGTTCTTC. It yields the protein CASSATEGGSKQFF. This chain links TRBV6-1 with TRBJ2-1; 7 nucleotides match TRBD2. Looked up from germline, CDR1 is MNHNS and CDR2 is SASEGT. The CDR3 spans 14 residues. V gave up 6 bases and J gave up 11 bases; unmatched junction bases: 13.

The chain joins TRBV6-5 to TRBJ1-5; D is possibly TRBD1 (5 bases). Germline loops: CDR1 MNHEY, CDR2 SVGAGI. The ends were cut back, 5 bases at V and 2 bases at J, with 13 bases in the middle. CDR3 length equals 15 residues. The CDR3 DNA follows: TGTGCCAGCAGTCTCTCGCAGGGAGGCAATCAGCCCCAGCATTTT. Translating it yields CASSLSQGGNQPQHF.

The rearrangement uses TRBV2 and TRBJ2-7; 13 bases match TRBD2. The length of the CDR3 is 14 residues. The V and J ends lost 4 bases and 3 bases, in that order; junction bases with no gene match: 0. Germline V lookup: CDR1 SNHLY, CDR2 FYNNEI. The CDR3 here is CASSGTSGSYEQYF. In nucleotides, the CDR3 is TGTGCCAGCAGTGGGACTAGCGGGAGCTACGAGCAGTACTTC.

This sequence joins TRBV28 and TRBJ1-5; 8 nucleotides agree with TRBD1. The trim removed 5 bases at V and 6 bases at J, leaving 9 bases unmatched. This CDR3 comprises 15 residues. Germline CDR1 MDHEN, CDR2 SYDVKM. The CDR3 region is CASSDSGGIGQPQHF. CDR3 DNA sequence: TGTGCCAGCAGTGACTCAGGGGGCATAGGTCAGCCCCAGCATTTT.

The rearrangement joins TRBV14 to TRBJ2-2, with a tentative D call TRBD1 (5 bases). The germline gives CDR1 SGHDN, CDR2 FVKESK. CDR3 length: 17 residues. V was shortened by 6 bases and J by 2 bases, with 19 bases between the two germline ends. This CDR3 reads CASRPTDQGANTGELFF. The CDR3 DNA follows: TGTGCCAGCAGACCCACAGATCAGGGCGCTAACACCGGGGAGCTGTTTTTT. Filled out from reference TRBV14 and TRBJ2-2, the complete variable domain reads EAGVTQFPSHSVIEKGQTVTLRCDPISGHDNLYWYRRVMGKEIKFLLHFVKESKQDESGMPNNRFLAERTGGTYSTLKVQPAELEDSGVYFCASRPTDQGANTGELFFGEGSRLTVL.

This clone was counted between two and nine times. The CDR3 region has the DNA TGCGCCAGCAGCTTGGATGGACAGGGCACAGATACGCAGTATTTT. Amino acid sequence: CASSLDGQGTDTQYF. J is TRBJ2-3 and V is TRBV5-1; 7 nucleotides agree with TRBD1. The CDR3 sequence is 15 residues long. Unmatched junction bases numbered 2, after V lost 0 bases and J lost 1 base. Germline lookup yields CDR1 SGHRS and CDR2 YFSETQ.

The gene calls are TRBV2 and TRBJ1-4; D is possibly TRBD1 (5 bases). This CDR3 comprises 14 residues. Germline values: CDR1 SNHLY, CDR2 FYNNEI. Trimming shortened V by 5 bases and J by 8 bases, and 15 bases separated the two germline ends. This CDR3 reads CASSYTGRREKLFF. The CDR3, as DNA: TGTGCCAGCAGTTATACAGGCCGAAGGGAAAAACTGTTTTTT.

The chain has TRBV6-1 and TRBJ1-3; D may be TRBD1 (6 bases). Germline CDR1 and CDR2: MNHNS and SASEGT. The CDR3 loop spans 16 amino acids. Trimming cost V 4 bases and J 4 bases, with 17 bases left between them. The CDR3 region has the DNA TGTGCCAGCAGTGGAAACAGGGCGGTTCTCGGAAACACCATATATTTT. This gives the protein CASSGNRAVLGNTIYF.

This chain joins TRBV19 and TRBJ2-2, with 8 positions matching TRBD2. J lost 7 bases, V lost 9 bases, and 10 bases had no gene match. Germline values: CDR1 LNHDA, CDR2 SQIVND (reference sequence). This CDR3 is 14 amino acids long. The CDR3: CASLTAGGGGELFF. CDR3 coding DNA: TGTGCCAGCCTTACTGCGGGGGGCGGCGGGGAGCTGTTTTTT.

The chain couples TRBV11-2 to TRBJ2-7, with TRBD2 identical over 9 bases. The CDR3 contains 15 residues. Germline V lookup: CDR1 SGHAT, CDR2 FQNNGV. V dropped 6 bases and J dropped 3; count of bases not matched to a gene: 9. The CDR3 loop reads CASSLFGLANYEQYF. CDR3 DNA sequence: TGTGCCAGCAGTTTATTCGGACTAGCGAACTACGAGCAGTACTTC.

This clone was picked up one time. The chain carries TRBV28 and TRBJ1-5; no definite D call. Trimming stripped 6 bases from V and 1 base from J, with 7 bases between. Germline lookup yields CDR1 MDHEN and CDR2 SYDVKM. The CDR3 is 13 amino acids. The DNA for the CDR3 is TGTGCCAGCAGGCCGGTCAGCAATCAGCCCCAGCATTTT. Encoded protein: CASRPVSNQPQHF.

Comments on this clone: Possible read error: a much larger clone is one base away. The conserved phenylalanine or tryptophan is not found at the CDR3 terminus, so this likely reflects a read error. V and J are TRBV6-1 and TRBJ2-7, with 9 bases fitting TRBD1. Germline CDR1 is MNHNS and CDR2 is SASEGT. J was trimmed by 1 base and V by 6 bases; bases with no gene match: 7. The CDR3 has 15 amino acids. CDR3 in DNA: TGTGCCAGCAGAGGGGGACAGGGTAAATCCTACGAGCAGTACCTC. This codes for CASRGGQGKSYEQYL.

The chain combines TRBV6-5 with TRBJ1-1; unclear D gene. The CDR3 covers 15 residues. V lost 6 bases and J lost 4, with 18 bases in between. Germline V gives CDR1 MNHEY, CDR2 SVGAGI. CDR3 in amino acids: CASRGGLGMATEAFF. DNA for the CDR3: TGTGCCAGCAGGGGAGGACTGGGAATGGCCACTGAAGCTTTCTTT.

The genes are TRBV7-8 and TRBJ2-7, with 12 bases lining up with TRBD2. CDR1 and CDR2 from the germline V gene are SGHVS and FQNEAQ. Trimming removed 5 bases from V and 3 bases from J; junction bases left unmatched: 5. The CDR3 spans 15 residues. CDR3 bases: TGTGCCAGCAGCGTAAGACTAGCGGGGGTCTACGAGCAGTACTTC. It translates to CASSVRLAGVYEQYF.

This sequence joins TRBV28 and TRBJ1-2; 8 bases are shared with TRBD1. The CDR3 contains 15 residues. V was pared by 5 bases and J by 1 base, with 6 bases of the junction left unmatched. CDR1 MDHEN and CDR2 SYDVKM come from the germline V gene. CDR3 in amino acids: CASSAGGPLNYGYTF. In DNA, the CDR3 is TGTGCCAGCAGTGCAGGGGGCCCTCTTAACTATGGCTACACCTTC.

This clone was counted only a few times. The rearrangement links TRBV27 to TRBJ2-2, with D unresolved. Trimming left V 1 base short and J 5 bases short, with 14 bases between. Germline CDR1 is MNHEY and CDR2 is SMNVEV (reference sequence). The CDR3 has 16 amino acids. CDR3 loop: CASSLYVKDGTGELFF. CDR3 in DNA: TGTGCCAGCAGTTTATACGTCAAAGACGGTACCGGGGAGCTGTTTTTT.

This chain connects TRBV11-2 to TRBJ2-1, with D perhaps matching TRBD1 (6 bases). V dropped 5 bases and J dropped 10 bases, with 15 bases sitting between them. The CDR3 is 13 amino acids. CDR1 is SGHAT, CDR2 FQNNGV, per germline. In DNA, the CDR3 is TGTGCCAGCAGCCCGAGGACAGTGGGGGAGCAGTTCTTC. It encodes CASSPRTVGEQFF.

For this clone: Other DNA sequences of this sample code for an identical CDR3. Here the CDR3 DNA reads TGTGCCAGCAGTGACTCCGCGGAGAACACTGAAGCTTTCTTT. Protein sequence: CASSDSAENTEAFF. V and J are TRBV6-4 and TRBJ1-1, with unresolved D. The CDR3 contains 14 residues. Germline lookup yields CDR1 MRHNA and CDR2 SNTAGT. Trimming removed 0 bases at V and 1 base at J, with 6 bases between.

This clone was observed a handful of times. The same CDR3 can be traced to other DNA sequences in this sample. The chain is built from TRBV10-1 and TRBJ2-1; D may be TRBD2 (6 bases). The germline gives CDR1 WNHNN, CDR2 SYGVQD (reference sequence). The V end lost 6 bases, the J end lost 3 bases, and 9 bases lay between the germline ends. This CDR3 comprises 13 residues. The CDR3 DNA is TGCGCCAGCAGCGAGGGACTCTACAATGAGCAGTTCTTC. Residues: CASSEGLYNEQFF.

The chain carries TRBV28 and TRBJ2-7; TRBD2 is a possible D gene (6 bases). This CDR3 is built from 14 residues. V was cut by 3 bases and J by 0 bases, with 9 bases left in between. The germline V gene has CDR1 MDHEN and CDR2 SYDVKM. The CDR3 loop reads CASSFAGSSYEQYF. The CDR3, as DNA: TGTGCCAGCAGTTTTGCGGGGAGCTCCTACGAGCAGTACTTC.

Here the CDR3 reads CASSFQETDTQYF. CDR3 DNA sequence: TGTGCCAGCAGCTTTCAGGAAACAGATACGCAGTATTTT. The chain couples TRBV11-2 to TRBJ2-3, with D hard to call. The CDR3 extends over 13 amino acids. Trimming pared 3 bases from V and 3 bases from J, leaving 7 bases between. Per the germline V gene, CDR1 is SGHAT and CDR2 is FQNNGV.

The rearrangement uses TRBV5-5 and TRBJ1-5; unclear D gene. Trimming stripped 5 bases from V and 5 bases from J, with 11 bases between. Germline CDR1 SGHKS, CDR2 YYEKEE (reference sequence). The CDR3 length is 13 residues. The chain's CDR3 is CASSPDSYQPQHF. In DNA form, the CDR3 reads TGTGCCAGCAGTCCGGACTCCTATCAGCCCCAGCATTTT. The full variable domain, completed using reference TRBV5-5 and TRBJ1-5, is DAGVTQSPTHLIKTRGQQVTLRCSPISGHKSVSWYQQVLGQGPQFIFQYYEKEERGRGNFPDRFSARQFPNYSSELNVNALLLGDSALYLCASSPDSYQPQHFGDGTRLSIL.

The CDR3 loop is CASSSNMVGQPQHF. CDR3 in DNA: TGTGCCAGCAGCTCAAACATGGTCGGCCAGCCCCAGCATTTT. The chain carries TRBV9 and TRBJ1-5; D ambiguous. This CDR3 has 14 amino acids. V shed 4 bases and J shed 7 bases, with 15 bases lying between them. Germline CDR1 SGDLS, CDR2 YYNGEE.

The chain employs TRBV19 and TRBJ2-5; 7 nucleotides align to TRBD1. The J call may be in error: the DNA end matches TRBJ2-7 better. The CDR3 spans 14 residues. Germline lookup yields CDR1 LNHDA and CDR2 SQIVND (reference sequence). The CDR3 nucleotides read TGTGCCAGTAGTGCCCGGGACAGCACCTACGAGCAGTACTTC. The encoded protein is CASSARDSTYEQYF.